This is a list of T cell receptor beta chains from one sample in a study of shared clonotypes between healthy human individuals. Sequenced by immunoSEQ multiplex PCR; TCRdb stores in-frame clones only, minus some. In the table there are millions of clones, 85% to 95% of which are singletons. Sequenced: naive CD4+ T cells sorted from blood. All receptors derive from a man aged 18 to 30 in good health. CDR3s include the opening cysteine and the closing phenylalanine or tryptophan. D genes are given only for firm matches. Clone size is shown for a subset of rows, as once, few, many or a class of expanded clone.

V gene,clone size,D gene,J gene,CDR3 protein,CDR3 DNA
TRBV19,-,-,TRBJ2-1,CASSKQGYNEQFF,TGTGCCAGTAGTAAACAGGGTTACAATGAGCAGTTCTTC
TRBV6-1,-,TRBD1,TRBJ2-2,CASKRTGTNTGELFF,TGTGCCAGCAAAAGGACAGGTACGAACACCGGGGAGCTGTTTTTT
TRBV6-5,-,-,TRBJ1-2,CASSPTGGRGYTF,TGTGCCAGCAGCCCTACTGGGGGGCGGGGCTACACCTTC
TRBV5-6,-,-,TRBJ2-5,CASSKRTANQETQYF,TGTGCCAGCAGTAAGCGGACAGCTAACCAAGAGACCCAGTACTTC
TRBV7-9,once,TRBD1,TRBJ2-5,CASSFPGQGLETQYF,TGTGCCAGCAGCTTCCCGGGACAGGGGTTAGAGACCCAGTACTTC
TRBV7-2,-,-,TRBJ1-4,CASSLWFGATNEKLFF,TGTGCCAGCAGCTTATGGTTTGGGGCAACTAATGAAAAACTGTTTTTT
TRBV5-6,-,-,TRBJ2-1,CASSVADLAYNEQFF,TGTGCCAGCAGCGTAGCGGACCTTGCCTACAATGAGCAGTTCTTC
TRBV9,-,-,TRBJ2-2,CASSERTGSVTGELFF,TGTGCCAGCAGCGAAAGAACGGGGTCGGTCACCGGGGAGCTGTTTTTT
TRBV13,once,TRBD1,TRBJ2-2,CASSQTPGQGGTGELFF,TGTGCCAGCAGCCAGACACCGGGACAGGGGGGTACCGGGGAGCTGTTTTTT
TRBV27,-,-,TRBJ1-3,CASRATYSTGNTIYF,TGTGCCAGCAGGGCCACTTACAGTACTGGAAACACCATATATTTT
TRBV4-1,-,-,TRBJ2-7,CASSQVEGFHEQYF,TGCGCCAGCAGCCAAGTCGAGGGGTTCCACGAGCAGTACTTC
TRBV5-4,-,TRBD2,TRBJ2-5,CASSPKGGGSYQETQYF,TGTGCCAGCAGCCCCAAGGGCGGGGGATCATACCAAGAGACCCAGTACTTC
TRBV2,-,TRBD1,TRBJ1-6,CASSRRQGDNSPLHF,TGTGCCAGCAGCCGAAGACAGGGTGATAATTCACCCCTCCACTTT
TRBV7-3,-,TRBD2,TRBJ2-3,CASSPTGTSGGLEDTQYF,TGTGCCAGCAGCCCTACCGGGACTAGCGGGGGGCTAGAAGATACGCAGTATTTT
TRBV10-3,once,-,TRBJ2-3,CAISDWLGPSTDTQYF,TGTGCCATCAGTGACTGGCTCGGTCCTAGCACAGATACGCAGTATTTT
TRBV10-1,-,TRBD2,TRBJ2-1,CASSAGGYNEQFF,TGCGCCAGCAGTGCCGGGGGGTACAATGAGCAGTTCTTC
TRBV5-4,-,-,TRBJ1-5,CASSLGPGNQPQHF,TGTGCCAGCAGCTTGGGGCCGGGAAATCAGCCCCAGCATTTT
TRBV7-2,-,-,TRBJ2-3,CASSYYGSGADTQYF,TGTGCCAGCAGCTATTACGGGAGTGGAGCAGATACGCAGTATTTT
TRBV7-2,-,TRBD2,TRBJ2-7,CASSLVTSGSYEQYF,TGTGCCAGCAGCTTAGTGACTAGCGGGAGCTACGAGCAGTACTTC
TRBV5-1,-,TRBD1,TRBJ1-6,CASSFGQGSNSPLHF,TGCGCCAGCAGCTTCGGACAGGGGAGTAATTCACCCCTCCACTTT
TRBV10-3,-,-,TRBJ2-5,CAISESGLVWETQYF,TGTGCCATCAGTGAGTCGGGGTTGGTATGGGAGACCCAGTACTTC
TRBV9,-,TRBD2,TRBJ2-2,CASSVGLAGKSSTGELFF,TGTGCCAGCAGCGTAGGACTAGCGGGAAAGTCGAGCACCGGGGAGCTGTTTTTT
TRBV6-1,once,TRBD1,TRBJ2-3,CATSSGTGSDTQYF,TGTGCCACATCCTCCGGGACAGGGTCCGATACGCAGTATTTT
TRBV5-4,-,-,TRBJ1-1,CASSLGQGGDTEAFF,TGTGCCAGCAGCTTGGGGCAGGGAGGGGACACTGAAGCTTTCTTT
TRBV6-6,-,TRBD1,TRBJ2-3,CASSYSRDSKADTQYF,TGTGCCAGCAGTTACTCTCGGGACAGTAAGGCGGATACGCAGTATTTT
TRBV23-1,-,-,TRBJ2-5,CASSQAAVGETQYF,TGCGCCAGCAGTCAAGCAGCCGTCGGGGAGACCCAGTACTTC
TRBV28,-,TRBD1,TRBJ1-2,CASSTTRTGDGYTF,TGTGCCAGCAGTACTACTAGGACAGGGGATGGCTACACCTTC
TRBV20-1,-,-,TRBJ1-1,CSALKEAEAFF,TGCAGTGCCCTCAAGGAGGCTGAAGCTTTCTTT
TRBV30,-,-,TRBJ2-7,CAWMASSYEQYF,TGTGCCTGGATGGCGTCCTCCTACGAGCAGTACTTC
TRBV4-1,-,-,TRBJ1-1,CASSHRLNTEAFF,TGCGCCAGCAGCCACAGGTTAAACACTGAAGCTTTCTTT
TRBV2,-,TRBD1,TRBJ2-1,CASSQEGQGIFSGVSQATKFF,TGTGCCAGCAGCCAAGAGGGACAGGGGATTTTTAGCGGTGTATCGCAAGCCACTAAGTTCTTC
TRBV19,-,TRBD1,TRBJ2-6,CASSRNSPGQGRGANVLTF,TGTGCCAGTAGCCGAAATAGCCCGGGACAGGGACGTGGGGCCAACGTCCTGACTTTC
TRBV4-1,-,-,TRBJ1-5,CASSQGRAGQDQHF,TGCGCCAGCAGCCAAGGACGAGCTGGTCAGGACCAGCATTTT
TRBV19,-,-,TRBJ2-4,CASSTLAPKAKNIQYF,TGTGCCAGTAGCACCCTCGCCCCTAAGGCCAAAAACATTCAGTACTTC
TRBV23-1,-,-,TRBJ2-7,CASSPTGTDPLEQYF,TGCGCCAGCAGTCCGACCGGGACGGACCCCCTAGAGCAGTACTTC
TRBV9,once,-,TRBJ2-5,CASSVEQVAQAQYF,TGTGCCAGCAGCGTAGAACAGGTAGCCCAGGCCCAGTACTTC
TRBV11-2,-,-,TRBJ2-7,CASSLIPGAGNEQYF,TGTGCCAGCAGCTTAATACCGGGGGCGGGGAACGAGCAGTACTTC
TRBV5-1,once,TRBD1,TRBJ2-3,CASTDRGRTDTQYF,TGCGCCAGCACAGACAGGGGTAGGACAGATACGCAGTATTTT
TRBV4-1,-,-,TRBJ2-2,CASSQAGTGELFF,TGCGCCAGCAGCCAGGCTGGCACCGGGGAGCTGTTTTTT
TRBV6-1,once,-,TRBJ2-2,CASSDVPDRLDGELFF,TGTGCCAGCAGTGATGTTCCGGACAGACTCGACGGGGAGCTGTTTTTT
TRBV5-6,-,TRBD1,TRBJ2-2,CASSRDRTTGELFF,TGTGCCAGCAGCAGGGACAGGACCACCGGGGAGCTGTTTTTT
TRBV10-1,-,-,TRBJ2-6,CASSKYRRILSGANVLTF,TGCGCCAGCAGTAAGTACAGACGGATTCTCTCTGGGGCCAACGTCCTGACTTTC
TRBV29-1,-,TRBD2,TRBJ2-3,CSVEDRTSGDTDTQYF,TGCAGCGTTGAAGATCGGACTAGCGGTGACACAGATACGCAGTATTTT
TRBV7-2,-,TRBD2,TRBJ2-7,CASSLRTSGVPYEQYF,TGTGCCAGCAGCTTAAGAACTAGCGGGGTCCCCTACGAGCAGTACTTC
TRBV9,-,-,TRBJ2-5,CASSERDAQETQYF,TGTGCCAGCAGCGAGAGGGACGCTCAAGAGACCCAGTACTTC
TRBV28,-,TRBD1,TRBJ1-6,CASRLYRGWNSPLHF,TGTGCCAGCAGGTTATACAGGGGATGGAATTCACCCCTCCACTTT
TRBV28,-,TRBD2,TRBJ2-5,CASSLYGLAGGLETQYF,TGTGCCAGCAGTTTATACGGACTAGCGGGGGGGCTGGAGACCCAGTACTTC
TRBV6-5,-,-,TRBJ1-5,CASSGRGAQPQHF,TGTGCCAGCAGTGGGCGGGGGGCCCAGCCCCAGCATTTT
TRBV28,-,-,TRBJ2-7,CASSFENSYEQYF,TGTGCCAGCAGTTTTGAAAACTCCTACGAGCAGTACTTC
TRBV25-1,-,-,TRBJ1-4,CASSSGGGSEKLFF,TGTGCCAGCAGTTCGGGCGGGGGCTCTGAAAAACTGTTTTTT
TRBV28,-,TRBD1,TRBJ1-5,CASSPPGQGFEPQHF,TGTGCCAGCAGTCCCCCGGGACAGGGGTTTGAGCCCCAGCATTTT
TRBV18,-,TRBD2,TRBJ2-3,CASSPTSGGNSDTQYF,TGTGCCAGCTCACCAACTAGCGGGGGGAACTCAGATACGCAGTATTTT
TRBV7-2,-,-,TRBJ1-3,CASSLVGGNTIYF,TGTGCCAGCAGCTTAGTTGGGGGAAACACCATATATTTT
TRBV6-5,-,-,TRBJ1-5,CASRLTWGQPQHF,TGTGCCAGCAGATTAACGTGGGGTCAGCCCCAGCATTTT
TRBV6-1,-,-,TRBJ1-1,CASSEVWVTTEAFF,TGTGCCAGCAGTGAAGTGTGGGTAACCACTGAAGCTTTCTTT